The rows below give T cell receptor beta chains drawn from one sample of a study of blood T cell repertoires in COVID-19. Assay used: immunoSEQ multiplex PCR; TCRdb lists only in-frame clones, some missing. The sample has 90,000 to 130,000 clones, around 90% seen once. The sequencing sample was made of peripheral blood. All receptors come from a human donor in a cohort sampled during active COVID-19. CDR3s include the opening cysteine and the closing phenylalanine or tryptophan. Fields, in order: J gene, clone size, D gene, CDR3 length, V gene, CDR3 DNA, CDR3 protein. D genes are given only for firm matches. Some rows have no size entry. The others give once, few or many, or a class for an expanded clone.

>TRBJ2-1|.|TRBD2|15|TRBV3-1/TRBV3-2
TGTGCCAGCAGCCAAACGGGACTAGCGGGACGAGAGCAGTTCTTC
CASSQTGLAGREQFF
>TRBJ2-2|.|TRBD2|15|TRBV24-1
TGTGCCACCGGAAGTTGGGGGGGGAACACCGGGGAGCTGTTTTTT
CATGSWGGNTGELFF
>TRBJ2-5|.|TRBD1|13|TRBV9
TGTGCCAGCAGCCCAACAGGGGTAGAGACCCAGTACTTC
CASSPTGVETQYF
>TRBJ2-3|.|.|16|TRBV6-1
TGTGCCAGCAGTGAATTCCGAGGGGGGGCCACAGATACGCAGTATTTT
CASSEFRGGATDTQYF
>TRBJ1-2|.|.|15|TRBV3-1/TRBV3-2
TGTGCCAGCAGCCAAGATTCGGCAGGGAACTATGGCTACACCTTC
CASSQDSAGNYGYTF
>TRBJ2-1|.|TRBD1|18|TRBV5-6
TGTGCCAGCAGCGCCGAGGTGTCGGGACAGGGGGCCTACAATGAGCAGTTCTTC
CASSAEVSGQGAYNEQFF
>TRBJ2-3|.|TRBD1|14|TRBV5-1
TGCGCCAGCAGCGCTACAGGGGGCACAGATACGCAGTATTTT
CASSATGGTDTQYF
>TRBJ2-7|once|TRBD2|15|TRBV3-1/TRBV3-2
TGTGCCAGCAGCCAAGGGGCTAGCGGGAGGTACGAGCAGTACTTC
CASSQGASGRYEQYF
>TRBJ2-7|.|TRBD1|15|TRBV7-3
TGTGCCAGCAGCCCCGGGACAGGGGTCTCCTACGAGCAGTACTTC
CASSPGTGVSYEQYF
>TRBJ2-1|.|TRBD1|19|TRBV14
TGTGCCAGCAGCCAAGGGCTGGTTGCACAGGGGCCTCGATACAATGAGCAGTTCTTC
CASSQGLVAQGPRYNEQFF
>TRBJ1-4|.|TRBD1|14|TRBV5-8
TGTGCCAGCAGCTTGGGACAGGGGGCTGAAAAACTGTTTTTT
CASSLGQGAEKLFF
>TRBJ2-7|.|TRBD1|17|TRBV5-5
TGTGCCAGCAGCTTGGAACCGCCGGGACAGGGGTACTACGAGCAGTACTTC
CASSLEPPGQGYYEQYF
>TRBJ1-1|once|TRBD1|12|TRBV3-1/TRBV3-2
TGTGCCAGCAGCCAAGGGGGACAGGAAGCTTTCTTT
CASSQGGQEAFF
>TRBJ2-7|few|.|12|TRBV6-4
TGTGCCAGCACCCCACAGAGTTACGAGCAGTACTTC
CASTPQSYEQYF
>TRBJ2-1|.|.|13|TRBV5-1
TGCGCCAGCAGTGACTTAACATACAATGAGCAGTTCTTC
CASSDLTYNEQFF
>TRBJ1-1|.|.|13|TRBV7-3
TGTGCCAGCAGGTTACAAGGGGACACTGAAGCTTTCTTT
CASRLQGDTEAFF
>TRBJ2-7|.|.|11|TRBV2
TGTGCCAGCTACTTAATGTACGAGCAGTACTTC
CASYLMYEQYF
>TRBJ2-1|.|TRBD2|15|TRBV7-3
TGTGCCAGCAGCAGAACTAGCGGGGATAACAATGAGCAGTTCTTC
CASSRTSGDNNEQFF
>TRBJ2-1|.|TRBD1|14|TRBV29-1
TGCAGCGTTGATACCAGGGACAGGTCCCAGCAACAGTTCTTC
CSVDTRDRSQQQFF
>TRBJ2-7|.|.|12|TRBV4-2
TGTGCCAGCAGCCAGCACGAGGGCGAGCAGTACTTC
CASSQHEGEQYF
>TRBJ2-1|.|.|15|TRBV3-1/TRBV3-2
TGTGCCAGCAGCCTTTCGGGTCTACGAGGGAATGAGCAGTTCTTC
CASSLSGLRGNEQFF
>TRBJ1-1|.|TRBD1|15|TRBV19
TGTGCCAGCAGCATAGGACAGGGGGTAGGCACTGAAGCTTTCTTT
CASSIGQGVGTEAFF
>TRBJ2-7|once|TRBD2|13|TRBV12-3/TRBV12-4
TGTGCCAGCAGCACCTGGGAGGGCGACGAGCAGTACTTC
CASSTWEGDEQYF
>TRBJ1-2|once|.|13|TRBV7-9
TGTGCGATTCAACCTCAGCGGGGCTATGGCTACACCTTC
CAIQPQRGYGYTF
>TRBJ2-7|.|.|14|TRBV4-3
TGCGCCAGCAGCCAGAGGATGTCCGTCTACGAGCAGTACTTC
CASSQRMSVYEQYF
>TRBJ2-2|.|.|13|TRBV6-6
TGTGCCAGCAGATTACAGGGCACCGGGGAGCTGTTTTTT
CASRLQGTGELFF
>TRBJ1-2|.|.|16|TRBV10-3
TGTGCCATCAGCATGGGGGGTCGCCAAGCTAACTATGGCTACACCTTC
CAISMGGRQANYGYTF
>TRBJ1-5|once|.|15|TRBV28
TGTGCCAGCAGTTTGTTGGGGGGATCAAATCAGCCCCAGCATTTT
CASSLLGGSNQPQHF
>TRBJ2-7|.|TRBD1|15|TRBV5-6
TGTGCCAGCAGCTTGGCCAGGGGGCTCTCCTACGAGCAGTACTTC
CASSLARGLSYEQYF
>TRBJ2-5|.|TRBD2|17|TRBV3-1/TRBV3-2
TGTGCCAGCAGCCCAAGCGGGAGGCTAGCGGGATGCGAGACCCAGTACTTC
CASSPSGRLAGCETQYF
>TRBJ2-1|.|TRBD2|14|TRBV29-1
TGCAGCGCCACAGCGGGACGGGGCTACAATGAGCAGTTCTTC
CSATAGRGYNEQFF
>TRBJ2-3|.|TRBD1|17|TRBV7-2
TGTGCCAGCAGTTCGACCGGGACAGGGAGTAGCACAGATACGCAGTATTTT
CASSSTGTGSSTDTQYF
>TRBJ2-1|.|.|15|TRBV7-9
TGTGCCAGCAGCTTAGCTGGGCGCGGGTACAATGAGCAGTTCTTC
CASSLAGRGYNEQFF
>TRBJ1-1|.|.|14|TRBV18
TGTGCCAGCTCAGATACCTCGGAGGGGACTGAAGCTTTCTTT
CASSDTSEGTEAFF
>TRBJ1-6|.|TRBD1|13|TRBV30
TGTGCCTGGAGTGTAAGGGGGCCGTCACCCCTCCACTTT
CAWSVRGPSPLHF
>TRBJ1-3|.|.|16|TRBV7-9
TGTGCCAGCAGTCAGACCAGGAGCGCAGGCGGGAACACCATATATTTT
CASSQTRSAGGNTIYF
>TRBJ2-7|.|.|13|TRBV29-1
TGCAGCGTTGAGCAGCAGGGTTCCTACGAGCAGTACTTC
CSVEQQGSYEQYF
>TRBJ2-1|.|TRBD2|16|TRBV3-1/TRBV3-2
TGTGCCAGCAGCCAGATTAGCGGGAGTCCGCGCAATGAGCAGTTCTTC
CASSQISGSPRNEQFF
>TRBJ1-1|.|.|14|TRBV6-6
TGTGCCAGCATCAGGGCGACTCTAGGTCCTGAAGCTTTCTTT
CASIRATLGPEAFF
>TRBJ2-7|few|.|12|TRBV28
TGTGCCAGCAGTTTATTCGCCTACGAGCAGTACTTC
CASSLFAYEQYF
>TRBJ2-1|.|.|11|TRBV7-9
TGTGCCAGCAACACCTACAATGAGCAGTTCTTC
CASNTYNEQFF
>TRBJ2-2|.|TRBD2|16|TRBV19
TGTGCCAGTATTCGGACTAGCGGGAGGAACACCGGGGAGCTGTTTTTT
CASIRTSGRNTGELFF
>TRBJ2-1|.|TRBD2|15|TRBV6-1
TGTGCCAGCAGTGAAGCGTCTAGCGGGAGCAATGAGCAGTTCTTC
CASSEASSGSNEQFF
>TRBJ1-4|few|TRBD1|16|TRBV30
TGTGCCTGGAGTGGTGGGACAGGGGCTACTAATGAAAAACTGTTTTTT
CAWSGGTGATNEKLFF
>TRBJ2-3|few|TRBD2|15|TRBV7-9
TGTGCCAGCTTGAGGGCGGGAGGCCTGCCAGATACGCAGTATTTT
CASLRAGGLPDTQYF